The next 7 T cell receptor beta chains were all read from a single sample in a study of blood T cell repertoires in COVID-19. Method: immunoSEQ multiplex PCR; TCRdb's copy keeps in-frame clones and lacks some. The table includes roughly 100,000 clones, around 90% detected once. The specimen sequenced was peripheral blood. The receptors here all came from a human donor with COVID-19, enrolled during active disease. The donor label of this sample is uncertain.

This CDR3 reads CASSITGGRPEQFF. The DNA for the CDR3 is TGTGCCAGTAGTATTACGGGGGGTCGGCCTGAGCAGTTCTTC. The chain carries TRBV19 and TRBJ2-1; TRBD2 agrees at 7 bases. Per germline, CDR1 LNHDA and CDR2 SQIVND (reference sequence). The ends lost 3 bases at V and 9 bases at J; junction bases unmatched: 8. This CDR3 is built from 14 residues.

The chain links TRBV4-1 to TRBJ1-2, with no clear D. The CDR3 runs to 16 residues. Trimming shortened V by 5 bases and J by 7 bases, and 23 bases separated the two germline ends. CDR1 is MGHRA, CDR2 YSYEKL, per germline. The CDR3 sequence: CASSAGGRDGLSGYTF. CDR3 DNA: TGCGCCAGCAGCGCCGGCGGCCGCGACGGTCTTTCTGGCTACACCTTC.

This sequence joins TRBV11-2 and TRBJ2-7, with D possibly TRBD1 on 7 matching bases. CDR1 is SGHAT and CDR2 is FQNNGV in the germline V gene. The CDR3 length is 14 residues. V lost 5 bases and J lost 4, with 15 bases in between. CDR3 residues: CASSTAQGGYEQYF. The CDR3 DNA sequence: TGTGCCAGCAGCACCGCCCAGGGGGGATACGAGCAGTACTTC.

V gene TRBV7-9 combines with J gene TRBJ2-2; 10 bases fit TRBD2. The CDR3 covers 14 residues. The junction had 2 bases not matched to a gene; V was cut back by 4 bases and J by 6 bases. Per the germline V gene, CDR1 is SEHNR and CDR2 is FQNEAQ (reference sequence). CDR3 sequence (DNA): TGTGCCAGCAGCTCGGGACTAGCGTCCGGGGAGCTGTTTTTT. Translating it yields CASSSGLASGELFF. Filled out from reference TRBV7-9 and TRBJ2-2, the complete variable domain reads DTGVSQNPRHKITKRGQNVTFRCDPISEHNRLYWYRQTLGQGPEFLTYFQNEAQLEKSRLLSDRFSAERPKGSFSTLEIQRTEQGDSAMYLCASSSGLASGELFFGEGSRLTVL.

The chain is built from TRBV2 and TRBJ1-1, with unresolved D. The CDR3 is 13 residues long. In germline, CDR1 is SNHLY, CDR2 FYNNEI. The V and J ends lost 4 bases and 0 bases respectively, with 6 bases between them. Here the CDR3 reads CASSGQMNTEAFF. The CDR3 region has the DNA TGTGCCAGCAGTGGTCAGATGAACACTGAAGCTTTCTTT.

The chain joins TRBV7-9 to TRBJ1-4; possible D gene TRBD1, 5 bases. The CDR3 is 17 residues long. Germline CDR1 reads SEHNR; CDR2 reads FQNEAQ (reference sequence). V lost 5 bases to trimming and J lost 0 bases, with 16 bases between them. The CDR3 sequence: CASSQAGGPTTNEKLFF. The CDR3 nucleotides are TGTGCCAGCAGCCAGGCGGGGGGACCAACAACTAATGAAAAACTGTTTTTT.

The chain employs TRBV6-1 and TRBJ2-2; D ambiguous. CDR1 and CDR2 (germline): MNHNS, SASEGT. The germline V and J ends were trimmed by 3 bases and 9 bases, with 5 bases remaining between them. This CDR3 contains 11 residues. This chain's CDR3 is CASSEFRELFF. The CDR3 coding sequence is TGTGCCAGCAGTGAGTTCAGGGAGCTGTTTTTT.